This T cell receptor beta chain was observed in a study of T cell repertoires in cytomegalovirus infection (dated by TCRdb to about 2019). With respect to the entire study: Alongside well-studied HLA-B-restricted epitopes, the peptide stimulations were aimed at recently identified HLA-C-restricted CMV epitopes, whose presentation resists viral immunomodulation. Donor HLA type was relevant to the analysis, as public TCR beta signatures indicated carriage of CMV infection together with the matching HLA type. What the authors observed across the whole study: Carriers of CMV infection plus the relevant HLA type were discriminated by the cumulative frequency of public TCR beta family members in the study cohort and in an independent roughly 370-donor cohort. The ex vivo response was dominated by HLA-C-restricted CMV-specific TCR beta clonotypes, which also provided the single most frequent clonotype in two of eight donors.

Explained via the paper, the treatment or condition label denotes: in vitro stimulation with specific CMV peptide epitopes to enrich CMV-specific T cells. The V end gives up 2 bases and the J end 9 bases, leaving 10 bases in the junction not matched to a gene. The CDR3 covers 15 residues, taking in both the cysteine and the phenylalanine. Only CDR3 DNA remains: 45 bases, in frame from the first base. With regard to this clonotype: Its antigen has not been determined. One base away there is no much larger clone; base qualities are not given.

Sequenced on an Illumina HiSeq 1500. TCRdb trimmed the raw reads at Q25, called clones with MiXCR and kept productive beta chains. Rows matching on CDR3 protein sequence are summarized as one entry with the most common DNA and genes. For this sample the table gives 700,000 to 950,000 distinct CDR3 sequences, of which around a third were detected only once. The top ten clones comprise around 11% of the sample. The TCR comes from a human donor in good health (CMV status not recorded). Some clones in this sample may be carry-over from other donors' samples. The V gene is TRBV12-3 or TRBV12-4 and the J gene is TRBJ1-5, and 7 junction bases match TRBD1. The material sequenced was cultured CD8+ T cells from PBMCs, taken from culture after CMV antigen stimulation. The CDR3: CASSLRRDSILPQHF. Here is the DNA: TGTGCCAGCAGTTTAAGACGGGACAGCATTTTGCCCCAGCATTTT.